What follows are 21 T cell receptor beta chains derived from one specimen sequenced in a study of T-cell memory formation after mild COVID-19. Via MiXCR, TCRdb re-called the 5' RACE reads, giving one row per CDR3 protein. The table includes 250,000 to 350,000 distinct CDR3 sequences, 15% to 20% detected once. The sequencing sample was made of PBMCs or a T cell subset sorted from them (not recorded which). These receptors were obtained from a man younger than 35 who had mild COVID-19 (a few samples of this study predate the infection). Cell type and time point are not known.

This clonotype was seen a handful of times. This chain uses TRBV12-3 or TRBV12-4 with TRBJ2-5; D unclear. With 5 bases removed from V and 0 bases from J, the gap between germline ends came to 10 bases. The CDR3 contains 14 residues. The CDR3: CASSPTENQETQYF. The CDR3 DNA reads TGTGCCAGCAGTCCTACCGAAAACCAAGAGACCCAGTACTTC.

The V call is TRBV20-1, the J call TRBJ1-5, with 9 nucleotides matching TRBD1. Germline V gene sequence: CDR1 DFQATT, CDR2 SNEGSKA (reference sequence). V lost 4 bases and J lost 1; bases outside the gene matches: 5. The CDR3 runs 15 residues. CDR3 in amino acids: CSAKQGAGSNQPQHF. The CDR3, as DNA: TGCAGTGCTAAACAGGGGGCTGGCAGCAATCAGCCCCAGCATTTT.

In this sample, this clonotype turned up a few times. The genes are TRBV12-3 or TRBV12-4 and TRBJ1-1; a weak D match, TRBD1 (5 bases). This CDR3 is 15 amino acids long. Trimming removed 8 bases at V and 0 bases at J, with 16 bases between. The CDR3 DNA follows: TGTGCCAGCTCCCCGCGGCGGGGCCTGAACACTGAAGCTTTCTTT. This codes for CASSPRRGLNTEAFF.

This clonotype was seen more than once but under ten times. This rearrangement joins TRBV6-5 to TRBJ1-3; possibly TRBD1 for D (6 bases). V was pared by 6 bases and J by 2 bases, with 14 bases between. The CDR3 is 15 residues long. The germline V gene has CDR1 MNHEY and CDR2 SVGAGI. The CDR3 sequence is CASSRSGQTGNTIYF. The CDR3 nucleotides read TGTGCCAGCAGCAGATCCGGACAGACTGGAAACACCATATATTTT.

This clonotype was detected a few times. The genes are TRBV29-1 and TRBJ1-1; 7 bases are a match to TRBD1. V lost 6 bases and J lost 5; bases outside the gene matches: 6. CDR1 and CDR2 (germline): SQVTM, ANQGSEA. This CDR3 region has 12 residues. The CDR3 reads CSVSGGRTEAFF. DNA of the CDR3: TGCAGCGTGTCAGGGGGTCGGACTGAAGCTTTCTTT.

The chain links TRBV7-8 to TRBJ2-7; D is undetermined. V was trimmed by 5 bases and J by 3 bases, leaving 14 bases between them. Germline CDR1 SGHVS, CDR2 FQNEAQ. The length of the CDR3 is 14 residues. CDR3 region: CASSPTPLYYEQYV. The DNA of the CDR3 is TGTGCCAGCAGCCCGACCCCTCTCTACTACGAGCAGTACGTC.

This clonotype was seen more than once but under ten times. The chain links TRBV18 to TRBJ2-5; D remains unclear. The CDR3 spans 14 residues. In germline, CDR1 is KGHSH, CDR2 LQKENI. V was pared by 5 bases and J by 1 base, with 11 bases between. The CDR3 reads CASSTFLSQETQYF. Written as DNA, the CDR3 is TGTGCCAGCTCAACTTTTCTAAGCCAAGAGACCCAGTACTTC.

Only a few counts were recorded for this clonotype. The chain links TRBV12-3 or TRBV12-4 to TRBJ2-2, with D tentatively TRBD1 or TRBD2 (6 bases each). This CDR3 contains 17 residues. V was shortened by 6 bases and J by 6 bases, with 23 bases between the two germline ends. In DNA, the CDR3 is TGTGCCAGCAGACGACGATCCGGGGGCTGGATTTCCGGGGAGCTGTTTTTT. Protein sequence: CASRRRSGGWISGELFF.

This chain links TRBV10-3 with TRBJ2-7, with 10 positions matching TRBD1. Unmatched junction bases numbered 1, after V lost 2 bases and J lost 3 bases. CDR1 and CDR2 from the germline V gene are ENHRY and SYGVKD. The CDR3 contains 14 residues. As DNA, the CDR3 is TGTGCCATCAGTGAGGGACAGGGGGGCTACGAGCAGTACGTC. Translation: CAISEGQGGYEQYV.

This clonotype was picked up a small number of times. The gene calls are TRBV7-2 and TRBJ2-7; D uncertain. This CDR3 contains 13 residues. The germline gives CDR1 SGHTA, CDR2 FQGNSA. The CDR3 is CASRPASSPGLHV. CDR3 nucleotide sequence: TGTGCCAGCAGACCCGCCAGTTCCCCGGGTTTGCACGTC.

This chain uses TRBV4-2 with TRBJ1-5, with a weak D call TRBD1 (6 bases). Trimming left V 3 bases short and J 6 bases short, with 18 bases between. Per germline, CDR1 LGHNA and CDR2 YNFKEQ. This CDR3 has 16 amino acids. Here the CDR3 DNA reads TGTGCCAGCAGCCAGGATATCCCCAGGGGAGCTCAGCCCCAGCATTTT. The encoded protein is CASSQDIPRGAQPQHF.

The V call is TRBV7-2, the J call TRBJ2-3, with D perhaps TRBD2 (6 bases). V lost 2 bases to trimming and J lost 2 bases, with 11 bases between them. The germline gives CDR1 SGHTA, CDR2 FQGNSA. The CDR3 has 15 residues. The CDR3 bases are TGTGCCAGCAGCTTACTTCCGGGGGACACAGATACGCAGTATTTT. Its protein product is CASSLLPGDTDTQYF. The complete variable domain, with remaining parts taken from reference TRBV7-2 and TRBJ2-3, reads GAGVSQSPSNKVTEKGKDVELRCDPISGHTALYWYRQSLGQGLEFLIYFQGNSAPDKSGLPSDRFSAERTGGSVSTLTIQRTQQEDSAVYLCASSLLPGDTDTQYFGPGTRLTVL.

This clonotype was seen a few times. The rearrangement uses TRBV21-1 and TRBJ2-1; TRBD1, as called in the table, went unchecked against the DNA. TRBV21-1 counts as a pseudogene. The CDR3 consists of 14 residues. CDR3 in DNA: TGTGCCAGCAGCAAGGACAGGCGGTACAATGAGCAGTTCTTC. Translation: CASSKDRRYNEQFF.

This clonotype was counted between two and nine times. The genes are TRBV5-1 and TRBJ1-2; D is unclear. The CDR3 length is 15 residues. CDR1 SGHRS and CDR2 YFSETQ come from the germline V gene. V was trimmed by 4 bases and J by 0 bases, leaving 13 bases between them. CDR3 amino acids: CASSPYKVANYGYTF. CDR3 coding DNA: TGCGCCAGCAGCCCGTATAAGGTAGCTAACTATGGCTACACCTTC.

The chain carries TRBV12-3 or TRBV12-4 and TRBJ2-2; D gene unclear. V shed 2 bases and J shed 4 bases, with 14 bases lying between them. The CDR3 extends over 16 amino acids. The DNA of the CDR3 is TGTGCCAGCAGTTTAACCTCAGGACGGAGCACCGGGGAGCTGTTTTTT. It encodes CASSLTSGRSTGELFF.

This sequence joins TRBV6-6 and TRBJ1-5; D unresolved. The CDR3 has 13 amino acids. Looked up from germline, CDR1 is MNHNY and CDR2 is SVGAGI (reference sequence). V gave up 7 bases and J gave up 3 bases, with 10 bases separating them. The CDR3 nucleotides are TGTGCCAGCATGTTAGAAGTCAATCAGCCCCAGCATTTT. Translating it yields CASMLEVNQPQHF.

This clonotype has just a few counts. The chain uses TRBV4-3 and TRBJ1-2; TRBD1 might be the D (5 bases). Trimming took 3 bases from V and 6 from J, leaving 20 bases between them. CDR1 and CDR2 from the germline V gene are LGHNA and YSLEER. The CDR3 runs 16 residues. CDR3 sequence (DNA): TGCGCCAGCAGCCAGCATCCCGGGGCGTTTAGGGATGGCTACACCTTC. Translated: CASSQHPGAFRDGYTF.

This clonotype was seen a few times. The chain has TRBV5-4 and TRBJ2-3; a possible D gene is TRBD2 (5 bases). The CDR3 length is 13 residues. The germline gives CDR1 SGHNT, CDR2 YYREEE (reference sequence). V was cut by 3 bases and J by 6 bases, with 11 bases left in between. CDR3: CASSSTGGDTQYF. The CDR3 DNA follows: TGTGCCAGCAGCTCCACGGGCGGGGATACGCAGTATTTT. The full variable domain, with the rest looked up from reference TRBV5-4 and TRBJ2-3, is ETGVTQSPTHLIKTRGQQVTLRCSSQSGHNTVSWYQQALGQGPQFIFQYYREEENGRGNFPPRFSGLQFPNYSSELNVNALELDDSALYLCASSSTGGDTQYFGPGTRLTVL.

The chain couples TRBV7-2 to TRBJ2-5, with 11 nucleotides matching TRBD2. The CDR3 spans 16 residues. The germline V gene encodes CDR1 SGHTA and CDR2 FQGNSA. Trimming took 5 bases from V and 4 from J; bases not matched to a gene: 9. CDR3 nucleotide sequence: TGTGCCAGCAGCCCAGACCGACTAGCGGGGAGAGAGACCCAGTACTTC. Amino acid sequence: CASSPDRLAGRETQYF.

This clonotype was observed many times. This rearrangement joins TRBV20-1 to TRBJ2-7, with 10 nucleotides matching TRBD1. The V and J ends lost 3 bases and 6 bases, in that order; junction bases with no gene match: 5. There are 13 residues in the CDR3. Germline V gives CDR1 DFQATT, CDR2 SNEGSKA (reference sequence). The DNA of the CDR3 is TGCAGTGCTAGCCGGACAGGGGGTAGCGAGCAGTACTTC. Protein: CSASRTGGSEQYF.

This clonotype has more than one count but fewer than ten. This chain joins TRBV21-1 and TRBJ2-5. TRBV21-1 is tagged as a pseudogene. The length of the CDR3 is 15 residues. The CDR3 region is CASSKARLGEETQYF. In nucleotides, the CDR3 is TGTGCCAGCAGCAAAGCCCGTCTTGGGGAAGAGACCCAGTACTTC.